This T cell receptor (beta chain) was recorded in a study of blood T cell repertoires in COVID-19. Across the whole study: Nucleic acid was either cDNA or gDNA, and it came from T cells, B-cell-depleted T cells, or PBMCs.

Looked up from germline, CDR1 is KGHSH and CDR2 is LQKENI. The CDR3 totals 15 residues. Trimming removed 4 bases from V and 4 bases from J; junction bases left unmatched: 5. Sequencing was performed with immunoSEQ multiplex PCR; in TCRdb, only in-frame clones are kept and a portion is missing. The sample lists roughly 260,000 clones; roughly four fifths were seen once. The chain is built from TRBV18 and TRBJ2-3; TRBD2 matches at 10 bases. Input material: peripheral blood. This receptor was taken from a woman aged 70-85 years with acute or convalescent COVID-19. The CDR3: CASSLERGGPDTQYF. The CDR3 bases are TGTGCCAGCTCACTAGAGCGGGGGGGCCCAGATACGCAGTATTTT.